This paragraph reports one T cell receptor beta chain. No antigen is known for it. This sample is part of a study of radiation and T cells in renal cell carcinoma. Study as a whole: Nephrectomy followed 15 Gy stereotactic body radiation by 4 weeks. Whole-study results and caveats: Top tumor clonotypes rose in blood 2 weeks post-radiation, then contracted.

J was trimmed by 5 bases and V by 2 bases; bases with no gene match: 3. The CDR3 is 16 residues long. CDR1 LGHNA and CDR2 YNFKEQ come from the germline V gene. Time point reported: baseline pretreatment blood. Treatment indicated: 15 Gy SBRT to primary tumor, nephrectomy 4 weeks later. Assay used: immunoSEQ multiplex PCR; TCRdb lists only in-frame clones, some missing. In the table there are approximately 120,000 clones, 80% to 85% of which are singletons. The chain is built from TRBV4-2 and TRBJ2-3, with 14 positions matching TRBD2. The source of this sequence is a woman in her fifties or sixties with renal cell carcinoma. The input for sequencing was blood, taken from a patient whose treatment included radiotherapy and nephrectomy. The CDR3: CASSQLGTSGRDTQYF. The CDR3 DNA follows: TGTGCCAGCAGCCAACTCGGGACTAGCGGGAGAGATACGCAGTATTTT.